The 3 T cell receptor beta chains presented below share a single source sample, sequenced in a study of cytomegalovirus exposure and HLA in healthy donors. Primers included in the PCR were 60 Vbeta and 13 Jbeta primers. TCRdb's table, derived via immunoSEQ multiplex PCR, lists solely in-frame clones and lacks some. The sample has around 110,000 clones; 65% to 90% are singletons. Sequenced sample: PBMCs. Source of these receptors: a young man in good health and CMV-seronegative.

This clone was seen only once. The chain employs TRBV5-6 and TRBJ1-3; D remains ambiguous. V was trimmed by 0 bases and J by 0 bases, leaving 7 bases between them. The CDR3 totals 15 residues. Per the germline V gene, CDR1 is SGHDT and CDR2 is YYEEEE. The CDR3 reads CASSLASLSGNTIYF. The CDR3 bases are TGTGCCAGCAGCTTGGCTAGCCTCTCTGGAAACACCATATATTTT.

The count of this clone is one. The chain has TRBV5-1 and TRBJ2-2, with 8 bases lining up with TRBD2. The CDR3 covers 16 residues. CDR1 SGHRS and CDR2 YFSETQ come from the germline V gene. V lost 8 bases to trimming and J lost 3 bases; unmatched junction nucleotides: 12. CDR3 region: CASTFPAGGDTGELFF. For the CDR3, the DNA is TGCGCCAGTACGTTTCCCGCGGGAGGCGACACCGGGGAGCTGTTTTTT.

This clone turned up a few times. This sequence joins TRBV11-3 and TRBJ1-5; D remains unclear. Trimming took 4 bases from V and 0 from J, leaving 10 bases between them. Germline values: CDR1 SGHNT, CDR2 YENEEA. The CDR3 loop spans 15 amino acids. The CDR3 bases are TGTGCCAGCAGCTCCAACAGTCTTAGCAATCAGCCCCAGCATTTT. Translating it yields CASSSNSLSNQPQHF.